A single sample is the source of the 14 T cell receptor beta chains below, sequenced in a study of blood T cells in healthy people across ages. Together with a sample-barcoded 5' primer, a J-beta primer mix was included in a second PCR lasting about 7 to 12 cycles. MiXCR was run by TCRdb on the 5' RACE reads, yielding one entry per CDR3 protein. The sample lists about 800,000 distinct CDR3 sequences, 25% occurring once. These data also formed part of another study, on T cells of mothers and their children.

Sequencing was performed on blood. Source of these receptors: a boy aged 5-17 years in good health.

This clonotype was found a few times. The CDR3 here is CASSFETNYGYTF. In DNA form, the CDR3 reads TGTGCCAGCAGTTTTGAGACTAACTATGGCTACACCTTC. The rearrangement uses TRBV28 and TRBJ1-2; D call uncertain. Per germline, CDR1 MDHEN and CDR2 SYDVKM. V dropped 3 bases and J dropped 0 bases, with 5 bases sitting between them. The CDR3 loop spans 13 amino acids.

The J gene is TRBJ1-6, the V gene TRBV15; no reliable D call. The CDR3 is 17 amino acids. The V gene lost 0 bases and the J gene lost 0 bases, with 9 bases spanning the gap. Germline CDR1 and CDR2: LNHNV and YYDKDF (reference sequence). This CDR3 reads CATSRDQKASYNSPLHF. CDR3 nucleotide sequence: TGTGCCACCAGCAGAGACCAGAAGGCCTCCTATAATTCACCCCTCCACTTT.

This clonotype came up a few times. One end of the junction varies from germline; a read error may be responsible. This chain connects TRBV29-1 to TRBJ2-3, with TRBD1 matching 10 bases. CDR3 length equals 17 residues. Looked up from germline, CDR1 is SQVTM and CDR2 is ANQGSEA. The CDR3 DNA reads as TGCAGCGTTGAATTTCGTCGGGACAGGGGAGGCACAGATACGCAGTACTTT. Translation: CSVEFRRDRGGTDTQYF.

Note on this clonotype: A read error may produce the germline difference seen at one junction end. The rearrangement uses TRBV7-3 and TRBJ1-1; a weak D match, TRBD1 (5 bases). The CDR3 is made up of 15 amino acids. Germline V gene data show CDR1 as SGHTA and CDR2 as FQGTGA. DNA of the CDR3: TGTGCCAGCAGCTCTGGGACCGGTGAGAACGCTGAAGCTTTCTTT. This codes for CASSSGTGENAEAFF.

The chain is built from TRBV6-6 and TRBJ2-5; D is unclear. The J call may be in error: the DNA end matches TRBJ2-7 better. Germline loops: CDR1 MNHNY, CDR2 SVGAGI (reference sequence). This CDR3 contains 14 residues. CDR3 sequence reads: CASSYSRVGYEQYF. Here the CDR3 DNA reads TGTGCCAGCAGTTACTCAAGAGTGGGATACGAGCAGTACTTC.

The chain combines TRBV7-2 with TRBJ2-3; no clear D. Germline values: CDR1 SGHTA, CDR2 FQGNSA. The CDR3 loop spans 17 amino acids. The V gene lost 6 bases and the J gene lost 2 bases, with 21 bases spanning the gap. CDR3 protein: CASSFGWAWPSTDTQYF. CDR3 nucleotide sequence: TGTGCCAGCAGTTTCGGTTGGGCCTGGCCTTCCACAGATACGCAGTATTTT. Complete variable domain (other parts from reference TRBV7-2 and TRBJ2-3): GAGVSQSPSNKVTEKGKDVELRCDPISGHTALYWYRQSLGQGLEFLIYFQGNSAPDKSGLPSDRFSAERTGGSVSTLTIQRTQQEDSAVYLCASSFGWAWPSTDTQYFGPGTRLTVL.

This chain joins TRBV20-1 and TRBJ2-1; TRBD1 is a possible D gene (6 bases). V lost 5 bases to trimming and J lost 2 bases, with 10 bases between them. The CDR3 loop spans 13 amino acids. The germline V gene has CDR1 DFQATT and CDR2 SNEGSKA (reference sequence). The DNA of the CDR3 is TGCAGTGCTCCTGACAGGACCTACAATGAGCAGTTCTTC. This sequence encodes CSAPDRTYNEQFF.

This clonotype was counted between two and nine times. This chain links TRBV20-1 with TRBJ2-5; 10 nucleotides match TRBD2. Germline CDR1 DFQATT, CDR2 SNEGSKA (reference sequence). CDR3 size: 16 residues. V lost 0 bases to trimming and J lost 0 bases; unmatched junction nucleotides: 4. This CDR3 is CSARDFLAGDQETQYF. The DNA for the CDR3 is TGCAGTGCTAGAGATTTCCTAGCGGGGGACCAAGAGACCCAGTACTTC.

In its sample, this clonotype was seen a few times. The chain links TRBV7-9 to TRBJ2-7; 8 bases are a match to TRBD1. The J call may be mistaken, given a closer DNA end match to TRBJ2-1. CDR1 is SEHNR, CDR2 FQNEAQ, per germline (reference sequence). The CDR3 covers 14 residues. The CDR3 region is CASSLEGQGGEQFF. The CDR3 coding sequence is TGTGCCAGCAGCTTAGAAGGACAGGGAGGCGAGCAGTTCTTC.

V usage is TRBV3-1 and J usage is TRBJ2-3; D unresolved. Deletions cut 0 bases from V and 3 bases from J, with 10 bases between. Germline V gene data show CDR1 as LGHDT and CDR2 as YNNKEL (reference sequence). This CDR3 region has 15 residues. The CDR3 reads CASSQDHRRTDTQYF. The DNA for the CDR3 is TGTGCCAGCAGCCAAGACCACCGAAGGACAGATACGCAGTATTTT.

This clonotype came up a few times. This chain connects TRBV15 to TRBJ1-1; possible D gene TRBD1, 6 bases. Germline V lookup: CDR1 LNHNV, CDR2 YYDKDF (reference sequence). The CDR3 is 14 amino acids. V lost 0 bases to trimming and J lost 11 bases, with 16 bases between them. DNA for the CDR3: TGTGCCACCAGCAGAGATAAGGGGGTCGGAGGGGCTTTCTTT. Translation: CATSRDKGVGGAFF.

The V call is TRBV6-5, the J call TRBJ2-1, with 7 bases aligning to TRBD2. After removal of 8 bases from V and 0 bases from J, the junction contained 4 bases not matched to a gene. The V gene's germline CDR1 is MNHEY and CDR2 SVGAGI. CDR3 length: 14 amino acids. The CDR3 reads CASGGGSSYNEQFF. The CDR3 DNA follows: TGTGCCAGCGGTGGCGGGAGCTCCTACAATGAGCAGTTCTTC.

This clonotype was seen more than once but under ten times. CDR3 sequence: CASSGTGGLVRGYTF. In DNA form, the CDR3 reads TGTGCCAGCAGCGGGACAGGGGGCTTGGTTCGTGGCTACACCTTC. V usage is TRBV12-3 or TRBV12-4 and J usage is TRBJ1-2; 12 bases are shared with TRBD1. The junction had 9 bases not matched to a gene; V was cut back by 6 bases and J by 7 bases. The CDR3 runs 15 residues.

Written as DNA, the CDR3 is TGTGCCAGCGGTTGGACAGGGGGCTCCGAGCAGTACTTC. It codes for CASGWTGGSEQYF. The chain employs TRBV27 and TRBJ2-7, with TRBD1 matching over 11 bases. This CDR3 is built from 13 residues. The ends lost 8 bases at V and 6 bases at J; junction bases unmatched: 6. The germline CDR1 and CDR2 sequences are MNHEY and SMNVEV (reference sequence).